This T cell receptor (beta chain) was recorded in a study of Ad26.COV2.S vaccination and SARS-CoV-2 variants. The germline gives CDR1 SGHRS, CDR2 YFSETQ. This CDR3 comprises 14 residues. The V and J ends lost 3 bases and 5 bases, in that order; junction bases with no gene match: 3. This clone was observed at least ten times. This table comes from immunoSEQ multiplex PCR, and its TCRdb copy is limited to in-frame clones, with some not included. The profile shows 100,000 or so clones, 80% of them singletons. This TCR came from a human donor who had recovered from COVID-19. The specimen was peripheral blood, collected after recovery from COVID-19. The chain couples TRBV5-1 to TRBJ2-7, with 12 bases identical to TRBD1. The CDR3 coding sequence is TGCGCCAGCAGCTGGGGGACAGGGGGCGACGAGCAGTACTTC. This codes for CASSWGTGGDEQYF.